The 25 T cell receptor beta chains below all came from one sample that was sequenced in a study of shared clonotypes between healthy human individuals. The data were produced by immunoSEQ multiplex PCR, yet TCRdb's version contains in-frame clones alone and is incomplete. The sample has 1 million to 1.2 million clones, approximately 80% seen once. Source material: memory CD4+ T cells from PBMCs. The subset is: CD45RA-negative fraction. The source is a young man in good health. Some clones in this sample may be carry-over from other donors' samples.

V usage is TRBV7-2 and J usage is TRBJ2-1; D gene uncertain. CDR1 is SGHTA, CDR2 FQGNSA, per germline. The ends were cut back, 3 bases at V and 3 bases at J, with 6 bases in the middle. The CDR3 is made up of 13 amino acids. In DNA, the CDR3 is TGTGCCAGCAGCTTTCTCGGCTACAATGAGCAGTTCTTC. The encoded protein is CASSFLGYNEQFF.

This sequence joins TRBV7-9 and TRBJ1-1, with D perhaps TRBD1 (6 bases). Germline V gene sequence: CDR1 SEHNR, CDR2 FQNEAQ (reference sequence). The CDR3 covers 16 residues. Trimming shortened V by 0 bases and J by 0 bases, and 11 bases separated the two germline ends. CDR3 in DNA: TGTGCCAGCAGCTTAGCTACAGGGATATTGAACACTGAAGCTTTCTTT. It translates to CASSLATGILNTEAFF.

This rearrangement joins TRBV28 to TRBJ1-1; D gene uncertain. The CDR3 covers 13 residues. Per the germline V gene, CDR1 is MDHEN and CDR2 is SYDVKM. V lost 1 base and J 10 bases, leaving 13 bases between the germline ends. The CDR3 loop is CASSLYSRRRAFF. CDR3 DNA: TGTGCCAGCAGTTTATATAGCCGAAGAAGAGCTTTCTTT.

CDR3 in DNA: TGTGCCAGCAGCCAGGACATTAACACAGATACGCAGTATTTT. Translating gives CASSQDINTDTQYF. The V gene is TRBV7-7, the J gene TRBJ2-3; tentative D call: TRBD1 (5 bases). The CDR3 consists of 14 residues. Germline CDR1 and CDR2: SSHAT and FNYEAQ (reference sequence). Trimming took 5 bases from V and 2 from J, leaving 11 bases between them.

The chain combines TRBV21-1 with TRBJ2-1; the table's D call, TRBD1, has no DNA check behind it. TRBV21-1 is listed as a pseudogene. The CDR3 consists of 17 residues. The CDR3 sequence is CASSKEGEKNSYNEQFF. CDR3 coding DNA: TGTGCCAGCAGCAAAGAGGGGGAGAAAAATTCCTACAATGAGCAGTTCTTC.

The chain uses TRBV7-8 and TRBJ1-1; D perhaps matches TRBD1 (6 bases). CDR3 length: 15 amino acids. Between the trimmed V and J ends, which lost 5 bases and 0 bases, there was a span of 13 bases. Germline V gene data show CDR1 as SGHVS and CDR2 as FQNEAQ. The CDR3 here is CASSPLGGVNTEAFF. In nucleotides, the CDR3 is TGTGCCAGCAGCCCTCTAGGGGGAGTGAACACTGAAGCTTTCTTT.

This clone was counted at least ten times. V and J are TRBV30 and TRBJ1-5; maybe TRBD1 (6 bases). V lost 2 bases and J lost 3, with 11 bases in between. Germline V gene lookup returns CDR1 GTSNPN and CDR2 SVGIG (reference sequence). CDR3 size: 14 residues. CDR3: CAWSTGQNNQPQHF. CDR3 DNA: TGTGCCTGGAGTACTGGACAGAACAATCAGCCCCAGCATTTT.

The V call is TRBV28, the J call TRBJ1-2, with TRBD1 matching 8 bases. The CDR3 contains 15 residues. V lost 5 bases to trimming and J lost 5 bases; unmatched junction nucleotides: 10. Germline V gives CDR1 MDHEN, CDR2 SYDVKM. The CDR3 reads CASSNDGQGGYGYTF. DNA for the CDR3: TGTGCCAGCAGTAACGACGGACAGGGAGGGTATGGCTACACCTTC.

For this clone: Other nucleotide sequences in the sample specify the same CDR3. The chain links TRBV5-4 to TRBJ2-7; D is possibly TRBD2 (5 bases). The germline V gene encodes CDR1 SGHNT and CDR2 YYREEE (reference sequence). This CDR3 has 15 residues. The V end lost 2 bases, the J end lost 0 bases, and 12 bases lay between the germline ends. CDR3 region: CASSLVSGSSYEQYF. The CDR3 bases are TGTGCCAGCAGCTTAGTAAGCGGCAGCTCCTACGAGCAGTACTTC.

This clone was seen a few times. The chain combines TRBV19 with TRBJ2-1; 8 nucleotides line up with TRBD2. The ends lost 4 bases at V and 8 bases at J; junction bases unmatched: 13. Germline values: CDR1 LNHDA, CDR2 SQIVND (reference sequence). The CDR3 is made up of 16 amino acids. CDR3: CASSRISGTSDDEQFF. As DNA, the CDR3 is TGTGCCAGTAGTAGAATTAGCGGGACATCTGACGATGAGCAGTTCTTC.

This chain uses TRBV29-1 with TRBJ2-1, with TRBD1 identical over 7 bases. The germline CDR1 and CDR2 sequences are SQVTM and ANQGSEA. V shed 7 bases and J 5 bases; nucleotides not matched to a gene: 5. There are 12 residues in the CDR3. DNA for the CDR3: TGCAGCGGACGACAGGGTCACAATGAGCAGTTCTTC. Translating it yields CSGRQGHNEQFF.

As for this clone: A read error may account for a junction end that differs from germline. V gene TRBV7-7 combines with J gene TRBJ2-7; 10 positions agree with TRBD2. The CDR3 is 14 residues long. The germline CDR1 and CDR2 sequences are SSHAT and FNYEAQ (reference sequence). CDR3 nucleotide sequence: TGTGCTAGCAGCTTAACGGGACTAGCGACCGAGCAGTACTTC. It is translated as CASSLTGLATEQYF.

This chain links TRBV11-1 with TRBJ2-1, with no clear D. Germline loops: CDR1 SGHAT, CDR2 FQDESV (reference sequence). With 5 bases removed from V and 0 bases from J, the gap between germline ends came to 5 bases. The CDR3 is made up of 13 amino acids. CDR3 loop: CASSPSSYNEQFF. The CDR3 DNA follows: TGTGCCAGCAGCCCCTCCTCCTACAATGAGCAGTTCTTC.

The genes are TRBV19 and TRBJ2-5; the D gene is possibly TRBD1 (7 bases). Trimming pared 7 bases from V and 5 bases from J, leaving 26 bases between. Germline CDR1 reads LNHDA; CDR2 reads SQIVND (reference sequence). This CDR3 has 17 residues. The chain's CDR3 is CASTTRQGVEGVETQYF. The DNA of the CDR3 is TGTGCCAGTACTACTCGACAGGGAGTGGAGGGGGTGGAGACCCAGTACTTC.

CDR3 nucleotides: TGTGCCAGCAGTTCTAGCGGTTACAACACCGGGGAGCTGTTTTTT. Its translation: CASSSSGYNTGELFF. The chain employs TRBV28 and TRBJ2-2; 7 bases are a match to TRBD2. The CDR3 sequence is 15 residues long. V trimming: 4 bases; J trimming: 2 bases; junction bases outside the gene matches: 4. CDR1 and CDR2 (germline): MDHEN, SYDVKM.

The chain employs TRBV30 and TRBJ1-1; no reliable D call. Between the trimmed V and J ends, which lost 3 bases and 8 bases, there was a span of 16 bases. CDR1 and CDR2 from the germline V gene are GTSNPN and SVGIG (reference sequence). The CDR3 has 13 residues. CDR3 loop: CAWRGTARWEAFF. The CDR3 DNA sequence: TGTGCCTGGAGGGGAACGGCCCGGTGGGAAGCTTTCTTT.

J is TRBJ2-7 and V is TRBV11-2; maybe TRBD1 (5 bases). Germline V gene sequence: CDR1 SGHAT, CDR2 FQNNGV. V was shortened by 5 bases and J by 7 bases, with 21 bases between the two germline ends. The CDR3 contains 15 residues. The CDR3 region has the DNA TGTGCCAGCAGCCCTTTCAGTCAGGGCCTGGGGGAGCAGTACTTC. Translated: CASSPFSQGLGEQYF.

This sequence joins TRBV28 and TRBJ1-1, with D possibly matching TRBD1 (5 bases). The germline V and J ends were trimmed by 3 bases and 3 bases, with 11 bases remaining between them. CDR3 length: 14 residues. The germline V gene has CDR1 MDHEN and CDR2 SYDVKM. CDR3 sequence (DNA): TGTGCCAGCAGTTTGGGGGTAGGGTACACTGAAGCTTTCTTT. This sequence encodes CASSLGVGYTEAFF. The whole variable domain, remainder taken from reference TRBV28 and TRBJ1-1, is DVKVTQSSRYLVKRTGEKVFLECVQDMDHENMFWYRQDPGLGLRLIYFSYDVKMKEKGDIPEGYSVSREKKERFSLILESASTNQTSMYLCASSLGVGYTEAFFGQGTRLTVV.

This clone was observed a single time. This rearrangement joins TRBV5-1 to TRBJ2-1; 7 positions match TRBD1. The CDR3 is made up of 15 amino acids. V dropped 1 base and J dropped 3; count of bases not matched to a gene: 4. Per germline, CDR1 SGHRS and CDR2 YFSETQ. In DNA, the CDR3 is TGCGCCAGCAGCTTGCTTCCAGGGGGCTACAATGAGCAGTTCTTC. It translates to CASSLLPGGYNEQFF.

The CDR3 sequence: CASSPPGAGGTEAFF. In nucleotides, the CDR3 is TGTGCCAGCAGTCCACCTGGGGCGGGAGGCACTGAAGCTTTCTTT. The chain has TRBV28 and TRBJ1-1; tentatively, D is TRBD1 (5 bases). The V and J ends lost 5 bases and 4 bases respectively, with 17 bases between them. CDR1 is MDHEN and CDR2 is SYDVKM in the germline V gene. CDR3 length equals 15 residues.

V usage is TRBV30 and J usage is TRBJ1-1; D might be TRBD1 (5 bases). V lost 1 base, J lost 1 base, and 10 bases lay in between. CDR1 is GTSNPN and CDR2 is SVGIG in the germline V gene (reference sequence). CDR3 size: 14 residues. The CDR3 region has the DNA TGTGCCTGGAGTGAGGCAGGGTGGAACACTGAAGCTTTCTTT. Amino acids: CAWSEAGWNTEAFF.

The CDR3 DNA reads as TGTGCCAGCAGTCACGACAGGGCTATCGGAAAACTGTTTTTT. Protein product: CASSHDRAIGKLFF. The J gene is TRBJ1-4, the V gene TRBV7-9, with TRBD1 matching over 7 bases. This CDR3 has 14 amino acids. The germline gives CDR1 SEHNR, CDR2 FQNEAQ (reference sequence). Trimming at V came to 6 bases and at J to 10 bases, leaving 11 bases not matched to a gene.

V usage is TRBV7-6 and J usage is TRBJ1-1; D unresolved. Germline lookup yields CDR1 SGHVS and CDR2 FNYEAQ. The V and J ends lost 5 bases and 3 bases respectively, with 19 bases between them. This CDR3 contains 16 residues. The CDR3 reads CASSLNRAPDDTEAFF. The CDR3 bases are TGTGCCAGCAGCCTCAACCGGGCCCCCGACGACACTGAAGCTTTCTTT.

This chain links TRBV9 with TRBJ1-4; 8 bases are shared with TRBD1. Looked up from germline, CDR1 is SGDLS and CDR2 is YYNGEE. With V trimmed by 3 bases and J by 7 bases, 5 bases remained unmatched. CDR3 length equals 14 residues. In nucleotides, the CDR3 is TGTGCCAGCAGCGGGCGGACAGGGTCTGAAAAACTGTTTTTT. This sequence encodes CASSGRTGSEKLFF.

In this sample, this clone turned up many times. The rearrangement links TRBV29-1 to TRBJ2-5; weak D call: TRBD1 (6 bases). The germline V gene has CDR1 SQVTM and CDR2 ANQGSEA. V lost 7 bases to trimming and J lost 0 bases, with 9 bases between them. The CDR3 covers 12 residues. The CDR3 sequence: CSGRTDQETQYF. The CDR3 region has the DNA TGCAGCGGCCGGACAGACCAAGAGACCCAGTACTTC.